These 5 T cell receptor beta chains originate from one sample sequenced in a study of cytomegalovirus exposure and HLA in healthy donors. Clones were sequenced by immunoSEQ multiplex PCR, and TCRdb holds only the in-frame ones, with some missing. The profile shows under 350,000 clones, 80% to 90% of them singletons. The sample consisted of PBMCs. The source of these receptors is a woman younger than 30 in good health and CMV-seronegative.

This chain joins TRBV4-1 and TRBJ2-7, with TRBD1 matching over 8 bases. V lost 3 bases and J lost 0; bases outside the gene matches: 13. From germline, CDR1 is MGHRA and CDR2 YSYEKL. The CDR3 runs 18 residues. In DNA form, the CDR3 reads TGCGCCAGCAGCCACCCGGGACAGGCCTTTTCTAGCTCCTACGAGCAGTACTTC. Protein product: CASSHPGQAFSSSYEQYF.

The CDR3 DNA reads TGTGCCAGTAGCTCGACAGGGTTGGATAATTCACCCCTCCACTTT. Its translation: CASSSTGLDNSPLHF. The genes are TRBV19 and TRBJ1-6, with TRBD1 matching over 7 bases. The CDR3 length is 15 residues. CDR1 and CDR2 from the germline V gene are LNHDA and SQIVND (reference sequence). J gave up 5 bases and V 6 bases, and 7 bases lay outside the gene matches.

This chain links TRBV7-2 with TRBJ2-7; 10 bases are shared with TRBD2. CDR3 length equals 14 residues. J gave up 7 bases and V 7 bases, and 10 bases lay outside the gene matches. CDR1 is SGHTA and CDR2 is FQGNSA in the germline V gene. The CDR3 spells CASNRAGGSGEQYF. CDR3 nucleotide sequence: TGTGCCAGCAACCGAGCGGGGGGGTCTGGGGAGCAGTACTTC.

This sequence joins TRBV29-1 and TRBJ1-1; D call uncertain. Deletions cut 6 bases from V and 0 bases from J, with 11 bases between. There are 13 residues in the CDR3. Germline assignment: CDR1 SQVTM and CDR2 ANQGSEA. CDR3 nucleotide sequence: TGCAGCGTAGTCACAAACGTGAACACTGAAGCTTTCTTT. Translating gives CSVVTNVNTEAFF.

V usage is TRBV30 and J usage is TRBJ1-2, with TRBD1 identical over 9 bases. The CDR3 runs 13 residues. CDR1 and CDR2 (germline): GTSNPN, SVGIG (reference sequence). Trimming took 8 bases from V and 5 from J; bases not matched to a gene: 9. This chain's CDR3 is CAAKQGAGYGYTF. The DNA for the CDR3 is TGTGCCGCCAAACAGGGGGCGGGGTATGGCTACACCTTC.